This T cell receptor (beta chain) was sequenced in a study of blood T cells in healthy people across ages. Germline CDR1 reads LGHNA; CDR2 reads YNFKEQ. The CDR3 covers 13 residues. The second PCR ran roughly 7 to 12 cycles with a sample-barcoded 5' primer and J-beta primers. Each cDNA molecule was tagged by a template-switch adaptor that had 12 random nucleotides. TCRdb called the 5' RACE reads again in MiXCR, with one record for every CDR3 protein. The sample gives 1.5 million to 2 million distinct CDR3 sequences, around 48% of which show up once; approximately 2.1% is in the top ten. On this clonotype: Relative to the germline gene, one junction end is altered; a read error may explain this.

The sequence was collected from a woman aged 40 to 49 in good health. Sequenced input: blood. The genes are TRBV4-2 and TRBJ1-5; D unclear. The CDR3 coding sequence is TGTACCAGCAGCCAAGTAGGCAATCAGCCCCAGCATTTT. This sequence encodes CTSSQVGNQPQHF.